The 31 T cell receptor beta chains listed next were all sequenced from one sample in a study of Ad26.COV2.S vaccination and SARS-CoV-2 variants. TCRdb's table, derived via immunoSEQ multiplex PCR, lists solely in-frame clones and lacks some. The sample holds just under 250,000 clones, more than 75% seen once. The treatment was: about 20 received Ad26.COV2.S at low or high dose, single or two shots; roughly 5 received placebo; per-sample allocation not given. On day 63 after the first injection, vaccine and placebo recipients gave samples. Sequences were derived from peripheral blood, sampled in a trial of Ad26.COV2.S vaccine versus placebo. The receptors were sampled from a person between 18 and 60 years old who received the Ad26.COV2.S COVID-19 vaccine or a placebo.

The CDR3 region is CASSLGPLRGGLTDTQYF. The DNA for the CDR3 is TGTGCCAGCAGCTTAGGACCCCTGCGGGGGGGGCTCACAGATACGCAGTATTTT. This sequence joins TRBV13 and TRBJ2-3; 9 bases align to TRBD2. CDR3 length: 18 amino acids. J gave up 2 bases and V 0 bases, and 9 bases lay outside the gene matches. Germline V lookup: CDR1 PRHDT, CDR2 FYEKMQ (reference sequence).

The CDR3 loop reads CASSPGGAFLYEQYF. As DNA, the CDR3 is TGTGCCAGCAGCCCCGGGGGGGCTTTCCTCTACGAGCAGTACTTC. The gene calls are TRBV7-8 and TRBJ2-7; 8 nucleotides agree with TRBD2. J was trimmed by 3 bases and V by 5 bases; bases with no gene match: 9. Per the germline V gene, CDR1 is SGHVS and CDR2 is FQNEAQ. This CDR3 contains 15 residues. Full variable domain (outside the CDR3, taken from reference TRBV7-8 and TRBJ2-7): GAGVSQSPRYKVAKRGQDVALRCDPISGHVSLFWYQQALGQGPEFLTYFQNEAQLDKSGLPSDRFFAERPEGSVSTLKIQRTQQEDSAVYLCASSPGGAFLYEQYFGPGTRLTVT.

The chain links TRBV19 to TRBJ2-7, with 7 bases that match TRBD1. V lost 4 bases and J lost 2; bases outside the gene matches: 5. Germline V CDR1 and CDR2: LNHDA, SQIVND (reference sequence). This CDR3 has 14 residues. The CDR3 coding sequence is TGTGCCAGTAGTAGACAGGGTTTGGCCTACGAGCAGTACTTC. Protein product: CASSRQGLAYEQYF.

The rearrangement joins TRBV7-2 to TRBJ2-5, with 9 nucleotides matching TRBD1. The CDR3 extends over 15 amino acids. V lost 4 bases, J lost 2 bases, and 5 bases stayed unmatched. Per the germline V gene, CDR1 is SGHTA and CDR2 is FQGNSA. CDR3 region: CASSWTGERQETQYF. CDR3 coding DNA: TGTGCCAGCAGCTGGACAGGGGAGAGGCAAGAGACCCAGTACTTC.

The V gene is TRBV5-4, the J gene TRBJ1-1, with D hard to call. Germline values: CDR1 SGHNT, CDR2 YYREEE (reference sequence). This CDR3 contains 13 residues. V was pared by 0 bases and J by 1 base, with 4 bases between. The CDR3 sequence is CASSLAGNTEAFF. The CDR3 region has the DNA TGTGCCAGCAGCTTGGCGGGGAACACTGAAGCTTTCTTT.

The gene calls are TRBV30 and TRBJ1-1; D unclear. CDR3 length equals 12 residues. The V end was cut by 3 bases, the J end by 5 bases, with 10 bases between. CDR1 and CDR2 (germline): GTSNPN, SVGIG (reference sequence). CDR3: CAWRDTGTEAFF. CDR3 DNA: TGTGCCTGGAGGGATACTGGAACTGAAGCTTTCTTT. The variable domain in full, with the rest retrieved from reference TRBV30 and TRBJ1-1, is SQTIHQWPATLVQPVGSPLSLECTVEGTSNPNLYWYRQAAGRGLQLLFYSVGIGQISSEVPQNLSASRPQDRQFILSSKKLLLSDSGFYLCAWRDTGTEAFFGQGTRLTVV.

The chain carries TRBV2 and TRBJ2-3; D might be TRBD2 (6 bases). The CDR3 runs 17 residues. Trimming took off 7 bases at V and 5 bases at J, with 25 bases between the two ends. Germline CDR1 reads SNHLY; CDR2 reads FYNNEI. CDR3 bases: TGTGCCAGCACTCGACTGTTAGGCGGGAAGTCGAAAGATACGCAGTATTTT. Its translation is CASTRLLGGKSKDTQYF.

This clone was found once. The V gene is TRBV28, the J gene TRBJ1-2; D remains ambiguous. V dropped 5 bases and J dropped 3 bases, with 13 bases sitting between them. The CDR3 spans 14 residues. Germline-derived CDR1 and CDR2 are MDHEN and SYDVKM. The CDR3 is CASSPLTEYYGYTF. The CDR3 DNA reads as TGTGCCAGCAGTCCCCTGACGGAATACTATGGCTACACCTTC.

This clone was counted between two and nine times. V gene TRBV27 combines with J gene TRBJ1-6, with D hard to call. Germline assignment: CDR1 MNHEY and CDR2 SMNVEV (reference sequence). The germline V and J ends were trimmed by 3 bases and 7 bases, with 10 bases remaining between them. The CDR3 length is 14 residues. As DNA, the CDR3 is TGTGCCAGCAGTTTCCGGGAACAAAATTCACCCCTCCACTTT. It yields the protein CASSFREQNSPLHF.

This clone has a count of ten or more. The chain is built from TRBV28 and TRBJ2-7; 10 nucleotides line up with TRBD2. CDR3 length: 19 amino acids. The V gene end was trimmed by 5 bases and the J gene end by 0 bases; junction bases not matched to a gene: 16. The germline CDR1 and CDR2 sequences are MDHEN and SYDVKM. In nucleotides, the CDR3 is TGTGCCAGCAGTACGAACCTAGCGGGGGTCGGATGGAGCTCCTACGAGCAGTACTTC. Amino acid sequence: CASSTNLAGVGWSSYEQYF.

The chain recombines TRBV3-1 (or the pseudogene TRBV3-2) with TRBJ2-7, with a tentative D call TRBD1 (5 bases). The V and J ends lost 1 base and 4 bases respectively, with 8 bases between them. CDR3 length: 13 amino acids. Germline CDR1 reads LGHDT; CDR2 reads YNNKEL (reference sequence). In DNA, the CDR3 is TGTGCCAGCAGCCAAGGGGGCGCGTACGAGCAGTACTTC. It is translated as CASSQGGAYEQYF.

V usage is TRBV7-6 and J usage is TRBJ1-5, with 11 bases identical to TRBD1. The germline CDR1 and CDR2 sequences are SGHVS and FNYEAQ. With 4 bases clipped from V and 1 base from J, the junction kept 9 bases outside the gene matches. This CDR3 comprises 18 residues. CDR3 region: CASSSSGQGGWSNQPQHF. CDR3 nucleotide sequence: TGTGCCAGCAGCTCCTCGGGACAGGGGGGTTGGAGCAATCAGCCCCAGCATTTT.

The chain uses TRBV6-2 or TRBV6-3 and TRBJ2-1; D possibly corresponds to TRBD1 (5 bases). The CDR3 length is 15 residues. Germline CDR1 and CDR2: MNHEY and SVGEGT. Trimming shortened V by 4 bases and J by 5 bases, and 15 bases separated the two germline ends. In DNA, the CDR3 is TGTGCCAGCAGTTCCGACCAGGGTGTGGACAATGAGCAGTTCTTC. This encodes CASSSDQGVDNEQFF.

This clone was counted a few times. The CDR3 bases are TGTGCCAGCAGTGAAGACAGGGTCCAGCCCCAGCATTTT. This codes for CASSEDRVQPQHF. The gene calls are TRBV2 and TRBJ1-5; D might be TRBD1 (6 bases). This CDR3 has 13 amino acids. Per germline, CDR1 SNHLY and CDR2 FYNNEI. V lost 1 base to trimming and J lost 7 bases, with 8 bases between them.

The chain combines TRBV7-3 with TRBJ2-3, with 7 bases lining up with TRBD1. Looked up from germline, CDR1 is SGHTA and CDR2 is FQGTGA. This CDR3 contains 12 residues. Germline trimming cut 3 bases from V and 8 bases from J; bases unmatched to any gene: 2. CDR3 bases: TGTGCCAGCAGCTTGACAGGGAGTACGCAGTATTTT. Residues: CASSLTGSTQYF.

The chain uses TRBV30 and TRBJ1-1; 7 nucleotides align to TRBD1. V dropped 0 bases and J dropped 0; count of bases not matched to a gene: 4. Germline CDR1 GTSNPN, CDR2 SVGIG (reference sequence). The length of the CDR3 is 15 residues. Here the CDR3 reads CAWSVQGKMNTEAFF. The CDR3 DNA reads TGTGCCTGGAGTGTACAGGGGAAAATGAACACTGAAGCTTTCTTT.

There are a few counts of this clone. The V call is TRBV20-1, the J call TRBJ2-1, with 11 bases lining up with TRBD2. Per the germline V gene, CDR1 is DFQATT and CDR2 is SNEGSKA (reference sequence). The junction had 5 bases not matched to a gene; V was cut back by 3 bases and J by 4 bases. This CDR3 region has 15 residues. As DNA, the CDR3 is TGCAGTGCTAGTCCGGCTAGCGGGAGGTACAATGAGCAGTTCTTC. This codes for CSASPASGRYNEQFF.

J is TRBJ2-1 and V is TRBV10-2; 9 bases are a match to TRBD2. CDR1 and CDR2 from the germline V gene are WSHSY and SAAADI. This CDR3 has 15 residues. Trimming at V came to 7 bases and at J to 9 bases, leaving 13 bases not matched to a gene. CDR3 sequence reads: CASIRGTSQLGEQFF. CDR3 bases: TGCGCCAGCATCAGGGGGACTAGCCAGTTGGGTGAGCAGTTCTTC.

The chain couples TRBV28 to TRBJ2-7; D is unclear. Per the germline V gene, CDR1 is MDHEN and CDR2 is SYDVKM. This CDR3 is 12 amino acids long. The germline V and J ends were trimmed by 6 bases and 2 bases, with 8 bases remaining between them. CDR3 coding DNA: TGTGCCAGCAGCTCCCGCCCCTACGAGCAGTACTTC. It codes for CASSSRPYEQYF.

This rearrangement joins TRBV30 to TRBJ1-2; 11 nucleotides match TRBD1. J lost 7 bases, V lost 3 bases, and 10 bases had no gene match. This CDR3 comprises 15 residues. Germline values: CDR1 GTSNPN, CDR2 SVGIG (reference sequence). The CDR3 bases are TGTGCCTGGAGAGGCCGGGACAGGGGGAAGGGTGGCTACACCTTC. Residues: CAWRGRDRGKGGYTF.

This chain joins TRBV5-6 and TRBJ2-3; perhaps TRBD2 as D (6 bases). V shed 3 bases and J shed 2 bases, with 16 bases lying between them. CDR1 and CDR2 from the germline V gene are SGHDT and YYEEEE. This CDR3 contains 16 residues. CDR3 bases: TGTGCCAGCAGCTCGAGAGGATGGGACTTCACAGATACGCAGTATTTT. As protein: CASSSRGWDFTDTQYF.

This sequence joins TRBV11-2 and TRBJ2-3; D perhaps matches TRBD2 (6 bases). V shed 3 bases and J shed 7 bases, with 17 bases lying between them. Germline V gene lookup returns CDR1 SGHAT and CDR2 FQNNGV. The CDR3 covers 15 residues. CDR3 loop: CASSLQGAGRYTQYF. CDR3 coding DNA: TGTGCCAGCAGCTTGCAAGGGGCAGGGAGGTATACGCAGTATTTT.

The rearrangement joins TRBV4-3 to TRBJ2-4; D is unclear. CDR1 and CDR2 from the germline V gene are LGHNA and YSLEER. V dropped 0 bases and J dropped 6 bases, with 9 bases sitting between them. The CDR3 is made up of 14 amino acids. Written as DNA, the CDR3 is TGCGCCAGCAGCCAAGAGAATTCACGAAACATTCAGTACTTC. Amino acid sequence: CASSQENSRNIQYF.

The chain uses TRBV6-5 and TRBJ1-6; D gene ambiguous. The CDR3 contains 15 residues. V lost 5 bases, J lost 0 bases, and 8 bases lay in between. Germline V gives CDR1 MNHEY, CDR2 SVGAGI. The CDR3 DNA is TGTGCCAGCAGTCCAACTAGCTCCTATAATTCACCCCTCCACTTT. Amino acid sequence: CASSPTSSYNSPLHF.

V gene TRBV7-2 combines with J gene TRBJ1-1; a weak D match, TRBD1 (5 bases). The CDR3 totals 15 residues. V was pared by 5 bases and J by 4 bases, with 17 bases between. Germline CDR1 SGHTA, CDR2 FQGNSA. DNA for the CDR3: TGTGCCAGCAGCCCGAGCCCCCAGGGAGGCACTGAAGCTTTCTTT. Amino acid sequence: CASSPSPQGGTEAFF.

The chain links TRBV18 to TRBJ1-6, with 11 bases that match TRBD1. Per the germline V gene, CDR1 is KGHSH and CDR2 is LQKENI. The CDR3 runs 17 residues. The junction had 9 bases not matched to a gene; V was cut back by 3 bases and J by 8 bases. This CDR3 is CASSPWDRGYYDSPLHF. The CDR3 DNA reads as TGTGCCAGCTCACCCTGGGACAGGGGGTATTATGATTCACCCCTCCACTTT.

The V and J genes are TRBV2 and TRBJ2-1; 7 positions match TRBD2. The J segment lost 4 bases and the V segment lost 3 bases, leaving 3 bases of the junction unmatched. This CDR3 has 14 amino acids. CDR1 is SNHLY, CDR2 FYNNEI, per germline. The CDR3 region is CASSDGRGYNEQFF. CDR3 nucleotides: TGTGCCAGCAGTGATGGGCGGGGGTACAATGAGCAGTTCTTC.

This sequence joins TRBV6-2 or TRBV6-3 and TRBJ2-7; no clear D gene. The V end lost 6 bases, the J end lost 0 bases, and 12 bases lay between the germline ends. Germline V gene sequence: CDR1 MNHEY, CDR2 SVGEGT. CDR3 length equals 14 residues. The CDR3 region is CASSPRHNSYEQYF. The CDR3 DNA reads as TGTGCCAGCAGCCCCCGACATAACTCCTACGAGCAGTACTTC.

About this clone: Other DNA variants within this sample encode the same CDR3. This chain joins TRBV6-5 and TRBJ2-7, with D perhaps matching TRBD1 or TRBD2 (6 bases each). Trimming removed 2 bases at V and 1 base at J, with 12 bases between. The CDR3 runs to 15 residues. Germline V CDR1 and CDR2: MNHEY, SVGAGI. This chain's CDR3 is CASSYGRTVSYEQYF. CDR3 nucleotides: TGTGCCAGCAGTTACGGGAGGACAGTTTCCTACGAGCAGTACTTC.

The chain uses TRBV18 and TRBJ1-4; D is ambiguous. Germline V gives CDR1 KGHSH, CDR2 LQKENI. This CDR3 has 13 residues. V lost 2 bases and J lost 4, with 5 bases in between. The CDR3 reads CASSPMGNEKLFF. As DNA, the CDR3 is TGTGCCAGCTCACCAATGGGTAATGAAAAACTGTTTTTT.

The V call is TRBV27, the J call TRBJ2-7, with TRBD2 matching over 7 bases. V shed 6 bases, J shed 8 bases, and the junction held 10 bases outside the gene matches. Germline lookup yields CDR1 MNHEY and CDR2 SMNVEV (reference sequence). CDR3 length: 13 amino acids. The CDR3 region is CASRQVGLPKQYF. The CDR3 coding sequence is TGTGCCAGCAGACAGGTGGGACTACCTAAGCAGTACTTC.